This T cell receptor beta chain was sequenced in a study of T cell changes during pregnancy in multiple sclerosis. This CDR3 has 15 amino acids. Trimming shortened V by 0 bases and J by 0 bases, and 9 bases separated the two germline ends. Germline V CDR1 and CDR2: MNHEY, SMNVEV (reference sequence). TCRdb's copy holds only in-frame clones and misses some; the assay was immunoSEQ multiplex PCR. The sample lists 90,000 to 100,000 clones, more than 85% occurring once. The V call is TRBV27, the J call TRBJ2-7; D is uncertain. The receptor was isolated from a female donor with multiple sclerosis, enrolled in a pregnancy study. The sequences come from peripheral blood, collected in the first trimester of pregnancy. CDR3 nucleotide sequence: TGTGCCAGCAGTTTATCGGCACAGAGCTCCTACGAGCAGTACTTC. Protein sequence: CASSLSAQSSYEQYF.